Listed below are T cell receptor beta chains from one sample, sequenced in a study of cytomegalovirus exposure and HLA in healthy donors. Repertoires were generated with immunoSEQ multiplex PCR, while TCRdb's copy carries only in-frame clones and drops some. The sample records 150,000 to 200,000 clones, about 80% being singletons. What was sequenced was PBMCs. The receptors come from a woman between 18 and 29 years old in good health and CMV-seropositive. CDR3s include the opening cysteine and the closing phenylalanine or tryptophan. Clone size is not always given. Where it is, it says once, few, many or a class for expanded clones.

clone size | V gene | CDR3 protein
NA | TRBV5-6 | CASSRPTGFGYTF
NA | TRBV2 | CASKGGTGYNEQFF
few | TRBV6-4 | CASSDYRGLNTGELFF
NA | TRBV5-4 | CASSFGTSGVNTQYF
NA | TRBV7-2 | CASSLAGRKGIWNTEAFF
few | TRBV12-5 | CASGLGQLTEAFF
few | TRBV5-6 | CASSLGRGWDNSPLHF
NA | TRBV9 | CASSQLAGTANTEAFF
few | TRBV30 | CAWSGSSYGNTIYF
few | TRBV28 | CATNSGGPRDEQFF
NA | TRBV28 | CASTGLALGQPQHF
NA | TRBV2 | CARTLGLGIYNEQFF
NA | TRBV5-1 | CASSLGDRAYGYTF
NA | TRBV5-5 | CASASSGGGSYNEQFF
NA | TRBV6-5 | CASSRQGYEQYF
NA | TRBV6-6 | CASSYARQGARETQYF
few | TRBV7-7 | CASSRTASSYNEQFF
once | TRBV6-1 | CASSESRLYGHTF
NA | TRBV6-6 | CASRPTGSTNEKLFF
few | TRBV27 | CASSSSIDFYGYTF
NA | TRBV19 | CASSIPPGGGEQFF
NA | TRBV4-3 | CASSLQGRGGYTF
once | TRBV25-1 | CASGDRAPNEKLFF
NA | TRBV6-5 | CASSYGQLNEKLFF
few | TRBV11-2 | CASSPPKGEAEAFF
NA | TRBV18 | CASSLSRGGQYNEQFF
NA | TRBV6-1 | CASRGTIEVDTQYF
NA | TRBV4-1 | CASSQPRRGNTEHGTQYF
NA | TRBV6-1 | CASSESRGYSSYEQYF
NA | TRBV9 | CASSVGQGRVDTIYF
NA | TRBV28 | CASSLFISDGAYEQYF
NA | TRBV6-6 | CASSYSTSGYTGELFF
NA | TRBV19 | CASSILAGGTNEQFF
NA | TRBV4-3 | CASSQTTGTAWNEQFF
NA | TRBV4-2 | CASSQAGLSGGVETQYF
NA | TRBV9 | CASSGHTGGSPLHF
NA | TRBV6-5 | CASSYTGGESYEQYF
NA | TRBV5-4 | CASSPRQGAIPKPDTQYF
NA | TRBV4-1 | CASSPIAGGPQETQYF
NA | TRBV6-1 | CASTRDRVKVTEAFF
NA | TRBV28 | CASSRQYNSPLHF
NA | TRBV28 | CASSPTSGGVANTGELFF
NA | TRBV2 | CASKEGRAYGYTF
NA | TRBV6-1 | CATGTEFSYNSPLHF
NA | TRBV10-2 | CASSDVGGTNEKLFF
NA | TRBV7-2 | CASSKDRFSYNSPLHF
NA | TRBV7-9 | CSSTPVNNEQFF
NA | TRBV2 | CASSKQGFEKLFF
NA | TRBV28 | CASSPLSRARTYGYTF
NA | TRBV7-9 | CASSFGDRENTEAFF
NA | TRBV28 | CASSRTLTGGTEAFF
NA | TRBV7-2 | CASSPQGATDTQYF
few | TRBV5-1 | CASSGTNTEAFF
NA | TRBV4-3 | CASSQVRTGENGYTF
NA | TRBV7-2 | CASSLGPGGWETQYF
NA | TRBV7-9 | CASSPQGTGELFF
NA | TRBV30 | CAWRPGHSGNTIYF